These 30 T cell receptor beta chains came from one sample sequenced in a study of OX40 agonist ivuxolimab in advanced cancers. Profiled with immunoSEQ multiplex PCR; TCRdb holds only in-frame clones, not every one. The table lists roughly 30,000 clones, 88% of them singletons. The material was CD4+ or CD8+ T cells sorted from blood, obtained in a trial of the OX40 agonist ivuxolimab. The source of these receptors is an adult with an advanced solid tumor such as melanoma, head and neck, liver or kidney cancer.

The V call is TRBV29-1, the J call TRBJ2-1, with 11 bases that match TRBD2. From germline, CDR1 is SQVTM and CDR2 ANQGSEA. V trimming: 6 bases; J trimming: 2 bases; junction bases outside the gene matches: 9. This CDR3 is built from 16 residues. The CDR3 protein is CSVNSGGAITYNEQFF. The CDR3 region has the DNA TGCAGCGTGAATAGCGGGGGGGCTATCACCTACAATGAGCAGTTCTTC.

V is TRBV18 and J is TRBJ2-3; D may be TRBD1 (5 bases). V was shortened by 0 bases and J by 2 bases, with 9 bases between the two germline ends. This CDR3 has 15 residues. Germline values: CDR1 KGHSH, CDR2 LQKENI. CDR3: CASSPPKGHTDTQYF. The DNA of the CDR3 is TGTGCCAGCTCACCACCGAAAGGACACACAGATACGCAGTATTTT.

This CDR3 reads CASSSPGHESYEQYF. CDR3 nucleotide sequence: TGTGCCAGCAGCTCTCCGGGACACGAGTCCTACGAGCAGTACTTC. The rearrangement links TRBV7-9 to TRBJ2-7, with D perhaps matching TRBD1 (6 bases). Looked up from germline, CDR1 is SEHNR and CDR2 is FQNEAQ (reference sequence). V was cut by 4 bases and J by 1 base, with 14 bases left in between. The CDR3 has 15 amino acids.

The rearrangement joins TRBV7-6 to TRBJ2-7; D tentatively reads TRBD1 or TRBD2 (6 bases each). Trimming pared 2 bases from V and 0 bases from J, leaving 11 bases between. Germline lookup yields CDR1 SGHVS and CDR2 FNYEAQ. The CDR3 consists of 15 residues. Here the CDR3 reads CASSLWGANSYEQYF. DNA of the CDR3: TGTGCCAGCAGCTTATGGGGGGCGAACTCCTACGAGCAGTACTTC.

The rearrangement uses TRBV7-8 and TRBJ1-3, with D unclear. This CDR3 spans 16 amino acids. Germline-derived CDR1 and CDR2 are SGHVS and FQNEAQ. Trimming cost V 5 bases and J 6 bases, with 20 bases left between them. The CDR3 loop reads CASSPIVTPAENTIYF. The DNA of the CDR3 is TGTGCCAGCAGCCCAATAGTAACTCCTGCGGAAAACACCATATATTTT.

This clone showed up just once. The chain joins TRBV6-6 to TRBJ2-7, with D tentatively TRBD1 (6 bases). V lost 0 bases to trimming and J lost 6 bases, with 15 bases between them. The germline CDR1 and CDR2 sequences are MNHNY and SVGAGI (reference sequence). This CDR3 has 15 amino acids. This CDR3 is CASSYSARDRPEQYF. The CDR3 coding sequence is TGTGCCAGCAGTTACTCGGCCCGAGACAGGCCCGAGCAGTACTTC.

The J gene is TRBJ2-3, the V gene TRBV5-1, with 7 bases matching TRBD1. V gave up 0 bases and J gave up 4 bases; unmatched junction bases: 14. The CDR3 sequence is 18 residues long. Germline-derived CDR1 and CDR2 are SGHRS and YFSETQ. DNA for the CDR3: TGCGCCAGCAGCTTGGACGGTTTAACAGGGGACAGCGCAGATACGCAGTATTTT. Residues: CASSLDGLTGDSADTQYF.

The rearrangement links TRBV29-1 to TRBJ2-7, with 7 nucleotides matching TRBD1. The CDR3 covers 12 residues. Germline V gene sequence: CDR1 SQVTM, CDR2 ANQGSEA. J gave up 2 bases and V 8 bases, and 6 bases lay outside the gene matches. CDR3 residues: CSFRQGTYEQYF. CDR3 DNA sequence: TGCAGCTTTCGACAGGGAACCTACGAGCAGTACTTC.

The chain carries TRBV11-2 and TRBJ1-4; D not certain. The germline V gene has CDR1 SGHAT and CDR2 FQNNGV. The CDR3 runs 16 residues. Trimming removed 3 bases at V and 2 bases at J, with 13 bases between. The CDR3 coding sequence is TGTGCCAGCAGCTTCGATTTTCGGGAGACTAATGAAAAACTGTTTTTT. Translated, it gives CASSFDFRETNEKLFF.

The chain recombines TRBV27 with TRBJ2-7, with no clear D. V lost 8 bases and J 3 bases, leaving 11 bases between the germline ends. Germline V gene sequence: CDR1 MNHEY, CDR2 SMNVEV (reference sequence). The CDR3 has 12 residues. The CDR3 is CASSSLSYEQYF. DNA of the CDR3: TGTGCCAGCTCCTCTCTGAGCTACGAGCAGTACTTC.

The rearrangement joins TRBV10-1 to TRBJ2-7; D not certain. V was clipped by 3 bases and J by 6 bases, with 21 bases between them. CDR1 and CDR2 from the germline V gene are WNHNN and SYGVQD (reference sequence). This CDR3 is 16 amino acids long. CDR3 region: CASSEWAWPSRAEQYF. CDR3 bases: TGCGCCAGCAGTGAATGGGCTTGGCCGTCTAGGGCCGAGCAGTACTTC.

The gene calls are TRBV6-1 and TRBJ2-7; a weak D match, TRBD1 (5 bases). CDR3 length: 16 amino acids. Trimming left V 0 bases short and J 3 bases short, with 15 bases between. The germline CDR1 and CDR2 sequences are MNHNS and SASEGT. CDR3 sequence reads: CASSEALLDTYYEQYF. The CDR3 nucleotides read TGTGCCAGCAGTGAAGCGCTTCTGGACACCTACTACGAGCAGTACTTC.

The V call is TRBV27, the J call TRBJ2-7; 8 nucleotides agree with TRBD1. The CDR3 totals 14 residues. CDR1 MNHEY and CDR2 SMNVEV come from the germline V gene (reference sequence). The junction had 5 bases not matched to a gene; V was cut back by 7 bases and J by 0 bases. The CDR3 region is CASTLGQGSYEQYF. CDR3 DNA sequence: TGTGCCAGCACTCTTGGACAGGGCTCCTACGAGCAGTACTTC.

CDR3 loop: CASSQASLSSYNEQFF. DNA of the CDR3: TGCGCCAGCAGCCAAGCCAGCTTAAGCTCCTACAATGAGCAGTTCTTC. V is TRBV4-1 and J is TRBJ2-1; D is unresolved. Trimming shortened V by 1 base and J by 0 bases, and 10 bases separated the two germline ends. The germline V gene has CDR1 MGHRA and CDR2 YSYEKL. This CDR3 region has 16 residues.

The chain joins TRBV2 to TRBJ1-1; 7 bases map to TRBD1. V was pared by 4 bases and J by 3 bases, with 5 bases of the junction left unmatched. The CDR3 runs to 14 residues. Per the germline V gene, CDR1 is SNHLY and CDR2 is FYNNEI. CDR3 bases: TGTGCCAGCAGTGGACTCGACAGGGACACTGAAGCTTTCTTT. Translation: CASSGLDRDTEAFF.

This clone was detected a few times. The chain is built from TRBV7-9 and TRBJ1-5; the match to TRBD1 covers 8 bases. The junction had 5 bases not matched to a gene; V was cut back by 4 bases and J by 0 bases. The CDR3 contains 16 residues. CDR1 is SEHNR and CDR2 is FQNEAQ in the germline V gene (reference sequence). CDR3 DNA: TGTGCCAGCAGCTCCGGACAGGGCTATAGCAATCAGCCCCAGCATTTT. Its protein product is CASSSGQGYSNQPQHF.

This clone was seen just once. This chain links TRBV4-3 with TRBJ1-2; D remains unclear. Trimming pared 1 base from V and 4 bases from J, leaving 10 bases between. The CDR3 runs to 14 residues. Germline CDR1 is LGHNA and CDR2 is YSLEER. This CDR3 reads CASSQGIDTYGYTF. For the CDR3, the DNA is TGCGCCAGCAGCCAAGGTATCGACACCTATGGCTACACCTTC.

V and J are TRBV28 and TRBJ2-5; D may be TRBD2 (7 bases). CDR3 length: 14 amino acids. Looked up from germline, CDR1 is MDHEN and CDR2 is SYDVKM. V shed 7 bases and J shed 5 bases, with 17 bases lying between them. CDR3 residues: CASNPAGAGETQYF. CDR3 nucleotide sequence: TGTGCCAGCAACCCTGCGGGGGCAGGGGAGACCCAGTACTTC.

This chain links TRBV27 with TRBJ2-7, with 13 bases identical to TRBD2. CDR3 size: 14 residues. The junction had 4 bases not matched to a gene; V was cut back by 6 bases and J by 5 bases. Germline lookup yields CDR1 MNHEY and CDR2 SMNVEV (reference sequence). CDR3 sequence reads: CASRLAGGPHEQYF. The CDR3 DNA reads as TGTGCCAGCAGACTAGCGGGGGGGCCGCACGAGCAGTACTTC.

About this clone itself: This CDR3 is also generated by other DNA sequences in the sample. The rearrangement uses TRBV5-5 and TRBJ2-7, with D hard to call. Deletions cut 0 bases from V and 1 base from J, with 5 bases between. The CDR3 is made up of 13 amino acids. CDR1 and CDR2 (germline): SGHKS, YYEKEE (reference sequence). The CDR3 spells CASSLEGSYEQYF. CDR3 coding DNA: TGTGCCAGCAGCTTGGAAGGGTCCTACGAGCAGTACTTC.

The chain uses TRBV6-4 and TRBJ1-2; D unresolved. From germline, CDR1 is MRHNA and CDR2 SNTAGT. This CDR3 has 16 residues. Trimming removed 0 bases at V and 4 bases at J, with 15 bases between. The CDR3 sequence: CASSDSPNGLTYGYTF. In DNA, the CDR3 is TGTGCCAGCAGTGACTCTCCTAACGGGTTGACCTATGGCTACACCTTC.

This clone was seen just once. This chain links TRBV9 with TRBJ2-7, with D tentatively TRBD1 (6 bases). V was cut by 2 bases and J by 4 bases, with 10 bases left in between. The CDR3 contains 13 residues. Germline assignment: CDR1 SGDLS and CDR2 YYNGEE. CDR3 nucleotide sequence: TGTGCCAGCAGCGTTGGACAGTCATACGAGCAGTACTTC. This encodes CASSVGQSYEQYF. The full variable domain, with the rest looked up from reference TRBV9 and TRBJ2-7, is DSGVTQTPKHLITATGQRVTLRCSPRSGDLSVYWYQQSLDQGLQFLIQYYNGEERAKGNILERFSAQQFPDLHSELNLSSLELGDSALYFCASSVGQSYEQYFGPGTRLTVT.

This sequence joins TRBV11-2 and TRBJ1-1, with 11 positions matching TRBD1. Germline V CDR1 and CDR2: SGHAT, FQNNGV. J gave up 4 bases and V 1 base, and 5 bases lay outside the gene matches. This CDR3 is 16 amino acids long. DNA for the CDR3: TGTGCCAGCAGCTTAGCGGCCGGGACAGGGGGCACTGAAGCTTTCTTT. It encodes CASSLAAGTGGTEAFF.

The CDR3 loop reads CASSESTGGIKSPLHF. In DNA, the CDR3 is TGCGCCAGCAGTGAAAGCACAGGGGGGATTAAGTCACCCCTCCACTTT. This chain uses TRBV10-2 with TRBJ1-6, with TRBD1 matching over 8 bases. Germline loops: CDR1 WSHSY, CDR2 SAAADI. The CDR3 loop spans 16 amino acids. J lost 10 bases, V lost 3 bases, and 11 bases had no gene match.

The rearrangement links TRBV11-2 to TRBJ2-7, with 12 bases aligning to TRBD1. With V trimmed by 4 bases and J by 6 bases, 4 bases remained unmatched. The CDR3 loop spans 14 amino acids. Germline CDR1 is SGHAT and CDR2 is FQNNGV. CDR3 region: CASSSGTGGFEQYF. The CDR3 nucleotides are TGTGCCAGCAGCTCCGGGACAGGGGGCTTCGAGCAGTACTTC.

This sequence joins TRBV9 and TRBJ2-1, with D uncertain. Germline values: CDR1 SGDLS, CDR2 YYNGEE. The V and J ends lost 0 bases and 6 bases respectively, with 13 bases between them. This CDR3 has 15 amino acids. Written as DNA, the CDR3 is TGTGCCAGCAGCGTAGGTATATCCAGCGCCAATGAGCAGTTCTTC. Translation: CASSVGISSANEQFF.

This chain joins TRBV4-2 and TRBJ1-1; maybe TRBD1 (6 bases). Germline loops: CDR1 LGHNA, CDR2 YNFKEQ. V was shortened by 0 bases and J by 7 bases, with 12 bases between the two germline ends. CDR3 size: 14 residues. CDR3 nucleotide sequence: TGTGCCAGCAGCCAAGAATTGGGGGGCCATGAAGCTTTCTTT. This sequence encodes CASSQELGGHEAFF.

The J gene is TRBJ1-1, the V gene TRBV6-1; no firm D call. This CDR3 comprises 11 residues. CDR1 is MNHNS and CDR2 is SASEGT in the germline V gene. V shed 7 bases and J shed 7 bases, with 10 bases lying between them. DNA of the CDR3: TGTGCCAGCAAAGAGACGGATGAAGCTTTCTTT. Amino acid sequence: CASKETDEAFF.

J is TRBJ2-7 and V is TRBV7-9; D is perhaps TRBD1 (6 bases). CDR1 is SEHNR and CDR2 is FQNEAQ in the germline V gene (reference sequence). This CDR3 region has 12 residues. V lost 3 bases and J lost 13, with 16 bases in between. The CDR3 nucleotides are TGTGCCAGCAGCTTCTCCCGACAGGATCCCTACTTC. Translated, it gives CASSFSRQDPYF.

The V call is TRBV6-1, the J call TRBJ2-7; 7 bases align to TRBD2. Germline lookup yields CDR1 MNHNS and CDR2 SASEGT. J was trimmed by 0 bases and V by 6 bases; bases with no gene match: 14. The CDR3 loop spans 17 amino acids. The CDR3 loop reads CASRENTGTTISYEQYF. CDR3 coding DNA: TGTGCCAGCAGGGAAAATACCGGGACTACCATCTCCTACGAGCAGTACTTC.